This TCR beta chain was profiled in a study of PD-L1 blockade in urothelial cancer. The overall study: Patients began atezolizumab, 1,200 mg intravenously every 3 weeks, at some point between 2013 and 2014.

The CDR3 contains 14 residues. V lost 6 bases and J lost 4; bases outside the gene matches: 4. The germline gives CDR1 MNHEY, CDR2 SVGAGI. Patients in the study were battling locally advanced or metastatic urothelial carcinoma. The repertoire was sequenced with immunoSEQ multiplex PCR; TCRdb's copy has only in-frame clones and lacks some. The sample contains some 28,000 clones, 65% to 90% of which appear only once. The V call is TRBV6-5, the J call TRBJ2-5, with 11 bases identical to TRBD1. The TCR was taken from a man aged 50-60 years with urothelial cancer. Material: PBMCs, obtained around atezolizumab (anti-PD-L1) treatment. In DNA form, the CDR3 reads TGTGCCAGCAGCTCCGGGACAGGGGGAGAGACCCAGTACTTC. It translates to CASSSGTGGETQYF.